The 16 T cell receptor beta chains in this list originate from one sample, sequenced in a study of T-cell reconstitution after alpha-beta-depleted transplantation in children. The library targeted TCRbeta and was prepared with unique molecular identifiers. TCRdb fed the PCR reads into MiXCR, producing one record per CDR3 protein. The data contain about 610,000 distinct CDR3 sequences, 8% to 11% of them singletons. The sample here was PBMCs from the stem cell graft donor, taken from the stem cell graft. Source of these receptors: a human donor who donated a stem cell graft to a child with acute myeloid leukemia.

This chain connects TRBV29-1 to TRBJ2-7; 11 positions match TRBD2. The V and J ends lost 5 bases and 10 bases, in that order; junction bases with no gene match: 19. Germline V CDR1 and CDR2: SQVTM, ANQGSEA. The CDR3 runs to 16 residues. CDR3 sequence (DNA): TGCAGCGTTTCCCCCAGTTCACGGCTGACTAGCGGGATACAGTACTTC. It is translated as CSVSPSSRLTSGIQYF.

The rearrangement uses TRBV29-1 and TRBJ1-1; perhaps TRBD1 as D (6 bases). Trimming removed 7 bases at V and 1 base at J, with 13 bases between. The germline V gene has CDR1 SQVTM and CDR2 ANQGSEA. There are 13 residues in the CDR3. The CDR3 region has the DNA TGCAGCGACAAGCAGGGGTCGAACACTGAAGCTTTCTTT. Translation gives CSDKQGSNTEAFF.

The chain carries TRBV7-2 and TRBJ2-7; 14 bases align to TRBD2. The V segment lost 5 bases and the J segment 4 bases; nucleotides outside the gene matches: 10. The CDR3 has 17 residues. The germline CDR1 and CDR2 sequences are SGHTA and FQGNSA. CDR3 loop: CASSLGLAGGIGYEQYF. CDR3 DNA: TGTGCCAGCAGCCTCGGACTAGCGGGAGGAATCGGATACGAGCAGTACTTC.

This clonotype was counted at least ten times. V and J are TRBV2 and TRBJ2-1, with 10 bases identical to TRBD2. Germline V gene sequence: CDR1 SNHLY, CDR2 FYNNEI. Trimming cost V 1 base and J 6 bases; bases outside gene matches: 0. The CDR3 has 14 amino acids. CDR3 loop: CASSEGTSGNEQFF. CDR3 in DNA: TGTGCCAGCAGTGAAGGGACTAGCGGCAATGAGCAGTTCTTC.

V and J are TRBV20-1 and TRBJ2-7, with 13 bases fitting TRBD2. Germline CDR1 is DFQATT and CDR2 is SNEGSKA (reference sequence). CDR3 size: 15 residues. V gave up 6 bases and J gave up 4 bases; unmatched junction bases: 9. For the CDR3, the DNA is TGCAGTGCACCTCAGGGACTAGCGGGAAAATACGAGCAGTACTTC. Translation gives CSAPQGLAGKYEQYF.

The chain uses TRBV27 and TRBJ1-6, with TRBD1 matching over 9 bases. This CDR3 comprises 14 residues. CDR1 and CDR2 (germline): MNHEY, SMNVEV (reference sequence). Trimming removed 3 bases from V and 7 bases from J; junction bases left unmatched: 1. The CDR3: CASSLGTGNSPLHF. Written as DNA, the CDR3 is TGTGCCAGCAGTTTGGGGACAGGGAATTCACCCCTCCACTTT.

There are many counts of this clonotype. This rearrangement joins TRBV7-2 to TRBJ2-6; no clear D gene. V shed 5 bases and J shed 0 bases, with 11 bases lying between them. The germline CDR1 and CDR2 sequences are SGHTA and FQGNSA. The CDR3 is made up of 16 amino acids. The CDR3 protein is CASSLAWSSGANVLTF. The CDR3 DNA reads TGTGCCAGCAGCCTCGCCTGGAGCTCTGGGGCCAACGTCCTGACTTTC. The complete variable domain, with remaining parts taken from reference TRBV7-2 and TRBJ2-6, reads GAGVSQSPSNKVTEKGKDVELRCDPISGHTALYWYRQSLGQGLEFLIYFQGNSAPDKSGLPSDRFSAERTGGSVSTLTIQRTQQEDSAVYLCASSLAWSSGANVLTFGAGSRLTVL.

The chain joins TRBV2 to TRBJ2-7; 7 bases line up with TRBD1. Germline CDR1 SNHLY, CDR2 FYNNEI. CDR3 length: 13 amino acids. Trimming cost V 6 bases and J 2 bases; bases outside gene matches: 4. CDR3 nucleotide sequence: TGTGCCAGCAGGAGGGACAGTCCCTACGAGCAGTACTTC. Translating gives CASRRDSPYEQYF.

This clonotype was recorded a few times. The V and J genes are TRBV11-2 and TRBJ2-3; 14 nucleotides match TRBD2. Germline V gives CDR1 SGHAT, CDR2 FQNNGV. This CDR3 has 18 amino acids. With 4 bases clipped from V and 1 base from J, the junction kept 7 bases outside the gene matches. CDR3 sequence: CASSYLQGLAGGTDTQYF. The CDR3 DNA follows: TGTGCCAGCAGCTACCTCCAGGGACTAGCGGGGGGCACAGATACGCAGTATTTT.

The rearrangement uses TRBV14 and TRBJ1-1, with D maybe TRBD1 (6 bases). Germline assignment: CDR1 SGHDN and CDR2 FVKESK. CDR3 length equals 14 residues. The V gene lost 1 base and the J gene lost 7 bases, with 13 bases spanning the gap. The CDR3 bases are TGTGCCAGCAGCCAAGTATTCGGGGGCGTTGAAGCTTTCTTT. Amino acids: CASSQVFGGVEAFF.

This clonotype was found a few times. The V call is TRBV20-1, the J call TRBJ2-3; no clear D gene. Trimming shortened V by 7 bases and J by 3 bases, and 14 bases separated the two germline ends. CDR1 and CDR2 from the germline V gene are DFQATT and SNEGSKA (reference sequence). The CDR3 has 13 residues. This chain's CDR3 is CSERKTGTDTQYF. CDR3 DNA: TGCAGTGAAAGGAAAACCGGTACAGATACGCAGTATTTT.

This chain uses TRBV20-1 with TRBJ2-7; the match to TRBD2 covers 9 bases. Germline V CDR1 and CDR2: DFQATT, SNEGSKA (reference sequence). V lost 0 bases, J lost 9 bases, and 15 bases stayed unmatched. The CDR3 is 16 residues long. The CDR3 DNA reads as TGCAGTGCTAGAGAGGGGCATAGCGGGAGAGGGGACGGGCAGTACTTC. As protein: CSAREGHSGRGDGQYF.

The chain uses TRBV7-2 and TRBJ2-3; TRBD1 matches 7 bases. V was clipped by 2 bases and J by 6 bases; unmatched bases: 2. The V gene's germline CDR1 is SGHTA and CDR2 FQGNSA. The CDR3 length is 13 residues. CDR3 DNA: TGTGCCAGCAGCTTAAGGGGGCTCGATACGCAGTATTTT. This encodes CASSLRGLDTQYF.

The CDR3 DNA follows: TGTGCCAGCAGTCCCAGCCGTCGGGAAAAACTGTTTTTT. Residues: CASSPSRREKLFF. This chain connects TRBV12-3 or TRBV12-4 to TRBJ1-4, with D unresolved. CDR3 length: 13 amino acids. The ends were cut back, 5 bases at V and 8 bases at J, with 12 bases in the middle.

The V gene is TRBV7-9, the J gene TRBJ1-4, with D unresolved. Germline-derived CDR1 and CDR2 are SEHNR and FQNEAQ (reference sequence). V shed 6 bases and J shed 0 bases, with 11 bases lying between them. This CDR3 comprises 15 residues. CDR3 residues: CASSYGRATNEKLFF. The CDR3 DNA follows: TGTGCCAGCAGTTACGGACGGGCAACTAATGAAAAACTGTTTTTT.

This clonotype has ten or more counts. The V call is TRBV6-2 or TRBV6-3, the J call TRBJ2-3; 10 bases align to TRBD2. Germline V gene data show CDR1 as MNHEY and CDR2 as SVGEGT. The CDR3 contains 15 residues. Germline trimming cut 9 bases from V and 4 bases from J; bases unmatched to any gene: 10. The CDR3 is CASRRAGGPADTQYF. For the CDR3, the DNA is TGTGCCAGTAGAAGAGCGGGAGGGCCGGCAGATACGCAGTATTTT.